These 3 T cell receptor beta chains originate from one sample sequenced in a study of blood T cell repertoires in COVID-19. Only in-frame clones appear in the TCRdb table, and some are missing; sequencing was by immunoSEQ multiplex PCR. The sample lists approximately 230,000 clones; 80% to 90% were seen once. Sample: PBMCs or T cells enriched from blood (not recorded which). These receptors were collected from a man aged 40-55 years who had recovered from COVID-19.

The chain links TRBV27 to TRBJ2-7; D possibly corresponds to TRBD1 (5 bases). The CDR3 runs 15 residues. The germline V gene has CDR1 MNHEY and CDR2 SMNVEV (reference sequence). The V and J ends lost 2 bases and 5 bases respectively, with 16 bases between them. The CDR3: CASSLIQGERNEQYF. In nucleotides, the CDR3 is TGTGCCAGCAGTTTAATCCAGGGTGAACGGAACGAGCAGTACTTC.

This chain connects TRBV12-3 or TRBV12-4 to TRBJ2-7, with 8 bases fitting TRBD1. The CDR3 length is 13 residues. V shed 6 bases and J 6 bases; nucleotides not matched to a gene: 7. CDR3 coding DNA: TGTGCCAGCAGATCCGGGACAGGTAGCGAGCAGTACTTC. Protein product: CASRSGTGSEQYF.

The CDR3 coding sequence is TGCGCCAGCAGCCAAGCAGGGGTGGGATATGGCTACACCTTC. Protein: CASSQAGVGYGYTF. The chain uses TRBV4-3 and TRBJ1-2, with a weak D call TRBD1 (6 bases). The germline gives CDR1 LGHNA, CDR2 YSLEER. Trimming pared 1 base from V and 5 bases from J, leaving 11 bases between. This CDR3 has 14 amino acids.